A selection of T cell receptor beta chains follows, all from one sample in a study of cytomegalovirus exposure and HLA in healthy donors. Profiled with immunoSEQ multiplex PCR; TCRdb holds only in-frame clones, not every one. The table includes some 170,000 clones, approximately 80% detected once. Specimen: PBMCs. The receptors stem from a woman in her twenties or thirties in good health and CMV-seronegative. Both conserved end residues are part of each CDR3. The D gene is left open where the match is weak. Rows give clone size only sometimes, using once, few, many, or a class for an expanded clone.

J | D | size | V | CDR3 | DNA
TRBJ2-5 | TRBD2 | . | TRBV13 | CASSLWRAGGRETQYF | TGTGCCAGCAGCTTGTGGAGAGCGGGGGGAAGGGAGACCCAGTACTTC
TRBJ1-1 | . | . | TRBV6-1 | CASRENLNTEAFF | TGTGCCAGCAGAGAGAACTTGAACACTGAAGCTTTCTTT
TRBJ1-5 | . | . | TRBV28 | CASSLQGDPNQPQHF | TGTGCCAGCAGTTTACAGGGTGATCCCAATCAGCCCCAGCATTTT
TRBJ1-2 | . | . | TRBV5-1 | CASSSQAANYGYTF | TGCGCCAGCAGCTCACAGGCTGCTAACTATGGCTACACCTTC
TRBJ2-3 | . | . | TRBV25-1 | CASARGRGWSTDTQYF | TGTGCCAGCGCTAGGGGGAGGGGATGGTCCACAGATACGCAGTATTTT
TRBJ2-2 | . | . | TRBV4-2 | CASSQAVTEIGGELFF | TGTGCCAGCAGCCAAGCGGTAACGGAGATTGGTGGGGAGCTGTTTTTT
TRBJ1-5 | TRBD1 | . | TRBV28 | CATVTGEQPQHF | TGTGCCACCGTTACAGGGGAACAGCCCCAGCATTTT
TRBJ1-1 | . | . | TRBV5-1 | CASSMRGDEAFF | TGCGCCAGCAGCATGCGGGGGGATGAAGCTTTCTTT
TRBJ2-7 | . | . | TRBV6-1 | CASSERALPIPYEQYF | TGTGCCAGCAGTGAACGTGCGCTACCAATACCCTACGAGCAGTACTTC
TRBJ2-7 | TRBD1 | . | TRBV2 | CASSVRTGGDEQYF | TGTGCCAGCAGTGTCAGGACAGGGGGCGACGAGCAGTACTTC
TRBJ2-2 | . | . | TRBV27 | CASSLAIGLGTGELFF | TGTGCCAGCAGCTTAGCGATCGGACTGGGCACCGGGGAGCTGTTTTTT
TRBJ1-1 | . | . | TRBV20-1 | CSAQGTTEAFF | TGCAGTGCCCAGGGAACCACTGAAGCTTTCTTT
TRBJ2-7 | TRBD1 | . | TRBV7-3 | CASSTGTEQAQYF | TGTGCCAGCAGCACCGGGACAGAGCAGGCTCAGTACTTC
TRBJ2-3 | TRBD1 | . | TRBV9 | CASSVTRGQGTGNTDTQYF | TGTGCCAGCAGCGTAACCCGAGGACAGGGCACAGGGAACACAGATACGCAGTATTTT
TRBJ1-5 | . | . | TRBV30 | CAAWTPGNSNQPQHF | TGTGCCGCTTGGACCCCGGGGAATAGCAATCAGCCCCAGCATTTT
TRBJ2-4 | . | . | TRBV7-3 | CASSSRTDPNIQYF | TGTGCCAGCAGCTCTCGGACAGATCCCAACATTCAGTACTTC
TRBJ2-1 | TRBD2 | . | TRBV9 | CASSVAGNLAGGDLFF | TGTGCCAGCAGCGTAGCTGGGAATCTAGCGGGGGGGGACCTGTTCTTC
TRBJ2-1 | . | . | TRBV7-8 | CASSLGRRRNEQFF | TGTGCCAGCAGCTTAGGGAGGAGGAGGAATGAGCAGTTCTTC
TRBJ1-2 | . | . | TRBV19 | CASSIQGSGYTF | TGTGCCAGTAGTATTCAGGGCTCTGGCTACACCTTC
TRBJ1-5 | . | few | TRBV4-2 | CASSQVLENQPQHF | TGTGCCAGCAGCCAAGTATTGGAGAATCAGCCCCAGCATTTT
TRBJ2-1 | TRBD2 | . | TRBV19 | CASSTWSSGRAHPLYNEQFF | TGTGCCAGTAGTACCTGGAGTAGCGGGAGGGCCCATCCCCTTTACAATGAGCAGTTCTTC
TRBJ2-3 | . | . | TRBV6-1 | CASRDFGRFYF | TGTGCCAGCAGGGACTTCGGGAGATTCTATTTT
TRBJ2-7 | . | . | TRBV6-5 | CASRGDYSSYEQYF | TGTGCCAGCAGAGGGGATTACAGCTCCTACGAGCAGTACTTC
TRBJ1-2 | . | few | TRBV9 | CASSAWGLGYGYTF | TGTGCCAGCAGCGCGTGGGGGCTCGGCTATGGCTACACCTTC
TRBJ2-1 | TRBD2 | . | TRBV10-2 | CASSGASGGVGEQFF | TGCGCCAGCAGTGGGGCTAGCGGGGGGGTCGGTGAGCAGTTCTTC
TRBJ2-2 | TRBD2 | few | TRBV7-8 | CASSYGLAGELFF | TGTGCCAGCAGCTACGGACTAGCCGGGGAGCTGTTTTTT
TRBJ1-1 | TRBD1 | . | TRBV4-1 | CASSQEGQGRNTEAFF | TGCGCCAGCAGCCAAGAGGGACAGGGGCGGAACACTGAAGCTTTCTTT
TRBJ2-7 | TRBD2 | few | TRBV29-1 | CSVRGLAKHEQYF | TGCAGCGTTCGGGGACTAGCGAAGCACGAGCAGTACTTC
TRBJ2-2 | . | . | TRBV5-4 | CASSGGISNTGELFF | TGTGCCAGCAGCGGGGGGATTTCGAACACCGGGGAGCTGTTTTTT
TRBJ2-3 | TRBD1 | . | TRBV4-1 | CASRKGGQGRTDTQYF | TGCGCCAGCCGAAAGGGGGGACAGGGCAGGACAGATACGCAGTATTTT
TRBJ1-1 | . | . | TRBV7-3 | CASSLTATGTMNTEAFF | TGTGCCAGCAGCTTAACGGCGACTGGAACCATGAACACTGAAGCTTTCTTT
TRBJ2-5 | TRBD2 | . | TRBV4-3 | CASSQGLFAGERETQYF | TGCGCCAGCAGCCAGGGCCTATTCGCGGGAGAAAGGGAGACCCAGTACTTC
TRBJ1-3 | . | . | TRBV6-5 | CASSYDRFLTGNTIYF | TGTGCCAGCAGTTACGACAGGTTCTTGACTGGAAACACCATATATTTT
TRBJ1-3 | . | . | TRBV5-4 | CASSLPGLAGNTIYF | TGTGCCAGCAGCCTACCGGGCCTAGCAGGAAACACCATATATTTT
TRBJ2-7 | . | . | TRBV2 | CASSGLRVVAYEQYF | TGTGCCAGCAGTGGTCTCAGGGTCGTGGCTTACGAGCAGTACTTC
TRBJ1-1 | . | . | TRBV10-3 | CAIRESKQGNTEAFF | TGTGCCATCAGAGAATCCAAACAGGGGAACACTGAAGCTTTCTTT
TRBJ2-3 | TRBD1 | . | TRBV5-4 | CASSLGQGATDTQYF | TGTGCCAGCAGCTTGGGGCAGGGGGCGACAGATACGCAGTATTTT
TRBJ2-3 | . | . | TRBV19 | CASSSRGKGTDTQYF | TGTGCCAGTAGCTCCCGGGGGAAGGGCACAGATACGCAGTATTTT
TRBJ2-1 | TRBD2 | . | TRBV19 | CASSLLAGEGWGNEQFF | TGTGCCAGTTCCCTACTAGCGGGAGAGGGTTGGGGGAATGAGCAGTTCTTC
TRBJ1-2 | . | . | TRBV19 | CASSSRNYGYTF | TGTGCCAGTAGTAGCCGGAACTATGGCTACACCTTC
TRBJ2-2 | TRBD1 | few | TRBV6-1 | CASSVADGQGGGELFF | TGTGCCAGCAGTGTTGCCGACGGACAGGGGGGCGGGGAGCTGTTTTTT
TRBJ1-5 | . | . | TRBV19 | CASSIQGGNQPQHF | TGTGCCAGTAGTATACAGGGTGGCAATCAGCCCCAGCATTTT
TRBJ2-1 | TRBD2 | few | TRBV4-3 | CASSQEGAGREGLDEQFF | TGCGCCAGCAGCCAAGAGGGCGCTGGGCGGGAGGGCCTCGATGAGCAGTTCTTC
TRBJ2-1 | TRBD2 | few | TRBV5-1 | CASSLGLAVDEQFF | TGCGCCAGCAGCTTAGGACTAGCGGTCGATGAGCAGTTCTTC
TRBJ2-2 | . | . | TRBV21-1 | CAEGKTGRLAGGPDTGELFF | TGTGCCGAGGGGAAAACAGGGAGACTAGCGGGAGGGCCGGACACCGGGGAGCTGTTTTTT
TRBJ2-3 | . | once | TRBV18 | CASSGLGGSQYF | TGTGCCAGCTCCGGACTAGGGGGTTCGCAGTATTTT
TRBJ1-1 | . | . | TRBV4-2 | CASSQIIGERSFF | TGTGCCAGCAGCCAAATCATAGGGGAAAGGTCTTTCTTT
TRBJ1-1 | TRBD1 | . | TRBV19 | CASSISHRGATEAFF | TGTGCCAGTAGTATTTCTCACAGGGGTGCCACTGAAGCTTTCTTT
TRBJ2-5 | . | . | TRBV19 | CASSIKNVEETQYF | TGTGCCAGTAGTATAAAGAACGTAGAAGAGACCCAGTACTTC
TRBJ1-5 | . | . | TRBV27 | CASSSRGDQPQHF | TGTGCCAGCAGTTCCAGGGGTGATCAGCCCCAGCATTTT
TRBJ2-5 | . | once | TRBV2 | CASHREPETQYF | TGTGCCAGTCACAGGGAGCCGGAGACCCAGTACTTC